These 21 T cell receptor beta chains were sequenced from one sample in a study of radiation and T cells in renal cell carcinoma. TCRdb's table, derived via immunoSEQ multiplex PCR, lists solely in-frame clones and lacks some. The data hold 70,000 to 90,000 clones, with approximately 86% observed a single time. Time point here: blood 2 weeks post-SBRT. Treatment defined: 15 Gy SBRT to primary tumor, nephrectomy 4 weeks later. Sequencing used blood, obtained from a patient whose treatment included radiotherapy and nephrectomy. Every receptor here comes from a woman between 50 and 59 years old with renal cell carcinoma.

The rearrangement uses TRBV4-2 and TRBJ1-5; 9 bases are shared with TRBD1. CDR1 is LGHNA, CDR2 YNFKEQ, per germline. This CDR3 has 15 amino acids. Losses at the gene ends were 4 bases for V and 2 bases for J; bases not matched to a gene: 3. The CDR3 bases are TGTGCCAGCAGCCTTACAGGGGGCGGCAATCAGCCCCAGCATTTT. This translates into CASSLTGGGNQPQHF.

A few counts support this clone. The chain links TRBV7-2 to TRBJ2-7; D is uncertain. The germline V gene encodes CDR1 SGHTA and CDR2 FQGNSA. The CDR3 is made up of 11 amino acids. V was clipped by 5 bases and J by 2 bases, with 4 bases between them. DNA of the CDR3: TGTGCCAGCAGCCCCGCCTACGAGCAGTACTTC. This encodes CASSPAYEQYF.

This rearrangement joins TRBV29-1 to TRBJ2-1, with TRBD2 matching over 16 bases. V shed 0 bases, J shed 8 bases, and the junction held 10 bases outside the gene matches. The CDR3 runs 18 residues. Per germline, CDR1 SQVTM and CDR2 ANQGSEA. In DNA form, the CDR3 reads TGCAGCGTTGAAGACAACCTGGGGACTAGCGGGGGGGAGGATGAGCAGTTCTTC. Translated: CSVEDNLGTSGGEDEQFF.

This chain joins TRBV7-2 and TRBJ2-7, with D perhaps matching TRBD1 or TRBD2 (6 bases each). Germline V CDR1 and CDR2: SGHTA, FQGNSA. The CDR3 runs to 17 residues. V dropped 5 bases and J dropped 0 bases, with 20 bases sitting between them. CDR3 in amino acids: CASSPRWGAGSSYEQYF. The CDR3 DNA follows: TGTGCCAGCAGCCCGAGGTGGGGGGCGGGGAGCTCCTACGAGCAGTACTTC.

The genes are TRBV6-1 and TRBJ1-4; 11 bases fit TRBD1. Germline-derived CDR1 and CDR2 are MNHNS and SASEGT. The CDR3 runs 15 residues. With V trimmed by 7 bases and J by 7 bases, 8 bases remained unmatched. The CDR3 DNA reads TGTGCCAGCACCTGGACAGGGGGCGAGGGTGAAAAACTGTTTTTT. Protein sequence: CASTWTGGEGEKLFF.

The chain combines TRBV19 with TRBJ2-1, with no clear D. V was cut by 7 bases and J by 13 bases, with 14 bases left in between. Germline loops: CDR1 LNHDA, CDR2 SQIVND (reference sequence). There are 11 residues in the CDR3. The DNA for the CDR3 is TGTGCCAGTAAAGACACGAACGTCCAGTTCTTC. It is translated as CASKDTNVQFF.

This clone was detected only once. The chain carries TRBV15 and TRBJ2-7, with TRBD1 as a possible D gene (5 bases). Trimming stripped 3 bases from V and 3 bases from J, with 6 bases between. Germline V CDR1 and CDR2: LNHNV, YYDKDF (reference sequence). The CDR3 has 12 residues. CDR3 in amino acids: CATSRDNYEQYF. CDR3 coding DNA: TGTGCCACCAGCAGGGACAACTACGAGCAGTACTTC.

The V gene is TRBV30, the J gene TRBJ1-4; D perhaps matches TRBD1 (5 bases). Deletions cut 0 bases from V and 3 bases from J, with 8 bases between. Per the germline V gene, CDR1 is GTSNPN and CDR2 is SVGIG (reference sequence). CDR3 length: 14 residues. CDR3 amino acids: CAWSVKGANEKLFF. Written as DNA, the CDR3 is TGTGCCTGGAGTGTAAAAGGGGCTAATGAAAAACTGTTTTTT.

The chain carries TRBV9 and TRBJ2-5; TRBD1 matches at 8 bases. V lost 0 bases, J lost 5 bases, and 9 bases stayed unmatched. CDR1 is SGDLS, CDR2 YYNGEE, per germline. This CDR3 has 16 residues. The CDR3 sequence is CASSVAPDRDRETQYF. The CDR3 DNA reads TGTGCCAGCAGCGTAGCTCCGGACAGGGATAGGGAGACCCAGTACTTC. Using reference TRBV9 and TRBJ2-5 for the parts outside the CDR3, the full variable domain is DSGVTQTPKHLITATGQRVTLRCSPRSGDLSVYWYQQSLDQGLQFLIQYYNGEERAKGNILERFSAQQFPDLHSELNLSSLELGDSALYFCASSVAPDRDRETQYFGPGTRLLVL.

The chain recombines TRBV4-3 with TRBJ2-5; possibly TRBD1 for D (6 bases). Trimming pared 1 base from V and 5 bases from J, leaving 14 bases between. CDR3 length: 15 residues. Germline CDR1 reads LGHNA; CDR2 reads YSLEER. CDR3 sequence: CASSQGQGIYETQYF. The CDR3 DNA reads TGCGCCAGCAGCCAAGGGCAGGGGATCTATGAGACCCAGTACTTC.

The CDR3 here is CASGLVRNEQFF. The CDR3 coding sequence is TGTGCTAGTGGTTTGGTACGGAATGAGCAGTTCTTC. The chain uses TRBV12-5 and TRBJ2-1, with D unresolved. The CDR3 contains 12 residues. Per the germline V gene, CDR1 is LGHNT and CDR2 is FRNRAP. Trimming pared 0 bases from V and 7 bases from J, leaving 4 bases between.

The chain employs TRBV4-1 and TRBJ2-2; D is ambiguous. This CDR3 comprises 13 residues. Trimming pared 3 bases from V and 8 bases from J, leaving 10 bases between. Germline values: CDR1 MGHRA, CDR2 YSYEKL. The CDR3 nucleotides are TGCGCCAGCAGCCACGATCCCCGGGGGGAGCTGTTTTTT. As protein: CASSHDPRGELFF.

This sequence joins TRBV11-2 and TRBJ1-2, with unresolved D. The germline CDR1 and CDR2 sequences are SGHAT and FQNNGV. The CDR3 is made up of 13 amino acids. Trimming took off 6 bases at V and 8 bases at J, with 16 bases between the two ends. The CDR3 is CASRTQRPGGYTF. CDR3 in DNA: TGTGCCAGCAGAACTCAGAGACCCGGGGGCTACACCTTC.

The V and J genes are TRBV5-6 and TRBJ2-7; TRBD2 agrees at 7 bases. Germline lookup yields CDR1 SGHDT and CDR2 YYEEEE. J lost 7 bases, V lost 4 bases, and 5 bases had no gene match. This CDR3 has 12 amino acids. DNA for the CDR3: TGTGCCAGCAGCATGGGAGGGGTTGAGCAGTACTTC. Protein: CASSMGGVEQYF.

This chain uses TRBV6-1 with TRBJ2-1; D unresolved. The CDR3 consists of 13 residues. The ends were cut back, 6 bases at V and 10 bases at J, with 16 bases in the middle. CDR1 is MNHNS, CDR2 SASEGT, per germline. CDR3 in DNA: TGTGCCAGCAGCCCGGCCTACTTAGGCGAGCAGTTCTTC. As protein: CASSPAYLGEQFF.

The chain has TRBV6-5 and TRBJ2-2; 7 nucleotides agree with TRBD2. J lost 6 bases, V lost 2 bases, and 9 bases had no gene match. Germline V gene sequence: CDR1 MNHEY, CDR2 SVGAGI. The CDR3 length is 16 residues. The DNA of the CDR3 is TGTGCCAGCAGTTACGCCCTTGCGGGGGTCGCCGGGGAGCTGTTTTTT. Its translation: CASSYALAGVAGELFF.

This chain uses TRBV10-2 with TRBJ2-6, with 10 bases fitting TRBD2. CDR3 size: 17 residues. With V trimmed by 3 bases and J by 4 bases, 6 bases remained unmatched. CDR1 is WSHSY and CDR2 is SAAADI in the germline V gene. The CDR3 sequence: CASSDVAGGLGANVLTF. The CDR3 DNA is TGCGCCAGCAGTGATGTAGCGGGAGGATTAGGGGCCAACGTCCTGACTTTC.

This chain connects TRBV27 to TRBJ2-7, with D perhaps matching TRBD2 (5 bases). Germline V gives CDR1 MNHEY, CDR2 SMNVEV (reference sequence). Trimming stripped 4 bases from V and 2 bases from J, with 21 bases between. This CDR3 is built from 17 residues. The CDR3 reads CASSSLPPRHGTYEQYF. CDR3 in DNA: TGTGCCAGCAGTTCTCTACCCCCGCGACACGGGACCTACGAGCAGTACTTC.

V is TRBV4-3 and J is TRBJ2-1; 10 nucleotides agree with TRBD2. Germline trimming cut 5 bases from V and 7 bases from J; bases unmatched to any gene: 8. CDR3 length equals 15 residues. CDR1 is LGHNA and CDR2 is YSLEER in the germline V gene. The CDR3 DNA is TGCGCCAGCAGCGAAGCGGGAGGGTCTGGAAATGAGCAGTTCTTC. Translating gives CASSEAGGSGNEQFF.

This clone was seen a single time. The CDR3 here is CASSRGEGLGGYTF. CDR3 nucleotide sequence: TGTGCCAGCAGTCGCGGGGAGGGGCTCGGAGGCTACACCTTC. The chain has TRBV6-5 and TRBJ1-2; D may be TRBD1 (5 bases). V was shortened by 5 bases and J by 8 bases, with 18 bases between the two germline ends. CDR1 is MNHEY, CDR2 SVGAGI, per germline. This CDR3 comprises 14 residues.

The DNA of the CDR3 is TGCGCCAGCAGCTTGCGGGAGAACACTGAAGCTTTCTTT. This sequence encodes CASSLRENTEAFF. The V and J genes are TRBV5-1 and TRBJ1-1; no firm D call. From germline, CDR1 is SGHRS and CDR2 YFSETQ. The V end lost 1 base, the J end lost 1 base, and 5 bases lay between the germline ends. There are 13 residues in the CDR3.